This T cell receptor (beta chain) was captured in a study of CD8 T cells in ankylosing spondylitis. This clonotype has at least ten counts. Its antigen remains unidentified. The germline V and J ends were trimmed by 4 bases and 2 bases, with 12 bases remaining between them. In germline, CDR1 is SGHRS, CDR2 YFSETQ. The CDR3 is 14 residues long. Quantitative 5'-RACE with molecular barcodes produced the TCR beta libraries. TCRdb fed the 5' RACE reads into MiXCR, producing one record per CDR3 protein. The table has 700,000 to 850,000 distinct CDR3 sequences, 12% seen once; the top ten hold around 0.51%. Study-wide results and caveats: Made up of under 10 highly homologous variants, a TCR beta motif appeared characteristic of ankylosing spondylitis blood.

The source of this sequence is a male donor with ankylosing spondylitis. The sequenced sample was blood, either unsorted or a sorted T cell fraction (not recorded which). The V call is TRBV5-1, the J call TRBJ2-5; D possibly corresponds to TRBD1 (6 bases). CDR3 in amino acids: CASSQGQPQETQYF. In nucleotides, the CDR3 is TGCGCCAGCAGCCAAGGACAGCCTCAAGAGACCCAGTACTTC.